One TCR beta chain is described in this entry. Its antigen is currently unknown. This entry is derived from a study of blood T cells in healthy people across ages. Overall study findings and caveats: No conclusive comparison of naive versus antigen-experienced cells was possible with unsorted PBMCs. TCR beta diversity per million T cells fell roughly linearly with age. Diversity was higher, and naive CD4+ cells more numerous, in long-lived donors than in aged donors.

Germline CDR1 is SGDLS and CDR2 is YYNGEE. There are 17 residues in the CDR3. The junction had 18 bases not matched to a gene; V was cut back by 2 bases and J by 10 bases. A J-beta primer mix and a sample-barcoded 5' primer were used in a second PCR of about 6 to 12 cycles. Researchers report that a template-switch adaptor with 12 random nucleotides tagged each cDNA molecule. MiXCR, run by TCRdb on the 5' RACE reads, gives a single entry per CDR3 protein. The table has some 370,000 distinct CDR3 sequences, 50% to 60% seen once. The chain employs TRBV9 and TRBJ2-1, with 7 bases matching TRBD2. This TCR was sampled from a man aged 60-69 years in good health. What was sequenced was blood. The CDR3 sequence: CASSVAPGLSSTSEQFF. CDR3 sequence (DNA): TGTGCCAGCAGCGTCGCCCCGGGACTATCCTCAACTTCGGAGCAGTTCTTC.